This entry lists 30 T cell receptor beta chains sequenced from one sample in a study of human CD8 memory T cell subsets. Production of TCR beta libraries used UMI-labeled 5' RACE as the method. With the 5' RACE reads reprocessed, TCRdb shows one record per CDR3 protein and no DNA. The sample holds several thousand distinct CDR3 sequences. Sequenced: CD8+ T cells from PBMCs. These receptors all stem from a human donor in good health.

This clonotype is called medium-sized based on its frequency. This chain links TRBV28 with TRBJ2-7. Germline V gives CDR1 MDHEN, CDR2 SYDVKM. This CDR3 comprises 12 residues. CDR3: CASSYSNYEQYF.

This clonotype shows up as medium-sized by frequency. The chain links TRBV4-1 to TRBJ2-7; lacking DNA, the TRBD2 call made by TCRdb goes unchecked. Per germline, CDR1 MGHRA and CDR2 YSYEKL. The CDR3 runs 15 residues. Here the CDR3 reads CASSQVDSRSYEQYF.

The chain is built from TRBV20-1 and TRBJ2-5; checking the TCRdb D call of TRBD1 is not possible without DNA. The CDR3 spans 14 residues. The V gene's germline CDR1 is DFQATT and CDR2 SNEGSKA (reference sequence). CDR3 in amino acids: CSASRPSGAETQYF.

The chain employs TRBV6-1 and TRBJ2-2; the D gene TCRdb calls, TRBD1, cannot be checked with no DNA. This CDR3 region has 18 residues. Germline V gene data show CDR1 as MNHNS and CDR2 as SASEGT. The CDR3 loop is CASKGQGAAAEMTGELFF.

The V and J genes are TRBV6-2 or TRBV6-3 and TRBJ2-2; as DNA is missing, the TRBD1 call by TCRdb cannot be tested. Germline V lookup: CDR1 MNHEY, CDR2 SVGEGT. The CDR3 runs to 15 residues. CDR3 region: CASSYQMTDAGELFF.

The J gene is TRBJ2-2, the V gene TRBV6-4; without DNA, the TCRdb call of TRBD1 cannot be checked. The CDR3 contains 15 residues. The germline V gene encodes CDR1 MRHNA and CDR2 SNTAGT. The CDR3 loop reads CASSAGQGGTGELFF.

Considering frequency, this clonotype is medium-sized. This chain uses TRBV4-2 with TRBJ2-7; absent DNA, TCRdb's TRBD2 call cannot be checked. Germline V gene lookup returns CDR1 LGHNA and CDR2 YNFKEQ. There are 16 residues in the CDR3. The CDR3 here is CASSQEMGLEAYEQYF.

CDR3 region: CAWSKTENTEAFF. The rearrangement uses TRBV30 and TRBJ1-1; with no DNA, the TCRdb D assignment of TRBD1 cannot be verified. Germline values: CDR1 GTSNPN, CDR2 SVGIG (reference sequence). The CDR3 is 13 residues long.

This rearrangement joins TRBV28 to TRBJ2-2. The germline V gene has CDR1 MDHEN and CDR2 SYDVKM. The CDR3 covers 18 residues. CDR3 amino acids: CASSSILAGVANTGELFF. Variable domain in full (rest from reference TRBV28 and TRBJ2-2): DVKVTQSSRYLVKRTGEKVFLECVQDMDHENMFWYRQDPGLGLRLIYFSYDVKMKEKGDIPEGYSVSREKKERFSLILESASTNQTSMYLCASSSILAGVANTGELFFGEGSRLTVL.

The rearrangement joins TRBV20-1 to TRBJ1-5. CDR1 DFQATT and CDR2 SNEGSKA come from the germline V gene (reference sequence). This CDR3 spans 15 amino acids. CDR3: CSARDLQGENQPQHF.

In terms of frequency, this clonotype is medium-sized. V is TRBV4-1 and J is TRBJ2-7; TCRdb selects TRBD2, and the lack of DNA leaves this call unchecked. The CDR3 consists of 16 residues. Germline assignment: CDR1 MGHRA and CDR2 YSYEKL. The CDR3 is CASSQDLTSGGAEQYF.

The chain is built from TRBV6-2 or TRBV6-3 and TRBJ2-2; the TCRdb call, TRBD1, lacks DNA for checking. CDR1 and CDR2 (germline): MNHEY, SVGEGT. There are 15 residues in the CDR3. The CDR3 reads CASSYQDTNTGELFF.

This chain uses TRBV6-4 with TRBJ2-1; lacking DNA, the TRBD1 call made by TCRdb goes unchecked. CDR1 and CDR2 (germline): MRHNA, SNTAGT. CDR3 length equals 15 residues. CDR3 sequence reads: CASSSGTGGNNEQFF.

V gene TRBV27 combines with J gene TRBJ2-1; absent DNA, TCRdb's TRBD1 call cannot be checked. CDR1 and CDR2 (germline): MNHEY, SMNVEV (reference sequence). The CDR3 loop spans 12 amino acids. CDR3 loop: CASRRGLREQFF.

The V call is TRBV20-1, the J call TRBJ1-5; TCRdb proposes TRBD1, but this gene call is untestable without DNA. This CDR3 has 13 residues. Germline-derived CDR1 and CDR2 are DFQATT and SNEGSKA (reference sequence). CDR3 region: CSAPEGEHQPQHF.

The rearrangement uses TRBV20-1 and TRBJ2-7; TCRdb returns TRBD1, unconfirmable since there is no DNA. The length of the CDR3 is 15 residues. The V gene's germline CDR1 is DFQATT and CDR2 SNEGSKA (reference sequence). CDR3 protein: CSAREGEGSSYEQYF.

This chain joins TRBV7-2 and TRBJ2-7; TCRdb proposes TRBD2, but this gene call is untestable without DNA. The CDR3 is made up of 14 amino acids. The germline CDR1 and CDR2 sequences are SGHTA and FQGNSA. CDR3 sequence reads: CASKEVGSSYEQYF.

Judged by frequency, this clonotype is medium-sized. This chain connects TRBV6-2 or TRBV6-3 to TRBJ2-1; checking the TCRdb D call of TRBD1 is not possible without DNA. The germline CDR1 and CDR2 sequences are MNHEY and SVGEGT. The CDR3 spans 15 residues. CDR3 sequence reads: CASSLQGETYNEQFF.

This clonotype is called large based on its frequency. The genes are TRBV6-2 or TRBV6-3 and TRBJ1-5. The CDR3 spans 13 residues. Per the germline V gene, CDR1 is MNHEY and CDR2 is SVGEGT. The CDR3 region is CASSQTDNQPQHF.

This chain links TRBV6-2 or TRBV6-3 with TRBJ2-7; TCRdb names TRBD1, which stays unverified in the absence of DNA. From germline, CDR1 is MNHEY and CDR2 SVGEGT. The CDR3 totals 14 residues. The CDR3: CASSYGTGKDEQYF.

This clonotype is deemed medium-sized by its frequency. V is TRBV6-4 and J is TRBJ2-1; as DNA is missing, the TRBD1 call by TCRdb cannot be tested. CDR1 and CDR2 from the germline V gene are MRHNA and SNTAGT. This CDR3 comprises 13 residues. CDR3 sequence reads: CASSGADYNEQFF.

The J gene is TRBJ2-7, the V gene TRBV19; without DNA, the TCRdb call of TRBD2 cannot be checked. The CDR3 contains 15 residues. The germline gives CDR1 LNHDA, CDR2 SQIVND (reference sequence). The CDR3 protein is CASRPSGGDLYEQYF.

The V call is TRBV20-1, the J call TRBJ2-2; TCRdb calls TRBD2, which cannot be checked without DNA. This CDR3 is built from 14 residues. Germline assignment: CDR1 DFQATT and CDR2 SNEGSKA (reference sequence). CDR3 loop: CSARDLGGAGELFF.

This chain connects TRBV7-8 to TRBJ2-5; the TCRdb D gene call, TRBD2, has no DNA to confirm it. Germline V gene lookup returns CDR1 SGHVS and CDR2 FQNEAQ. This CDR3 region has 16 residues. This chain's CDR3 is CASSFNPWTYQETQYF. Drawing the rest from reference TRBV7-8 and TRBJ2-5, the complete variable domain is GAGVSQSPRYKVAKRGQDVALRCDPISGHVSLFWYQQALGQGPEFLTYFQNEAQLDKSGLPSDRFFAERPEGSVSTLKIQRTQQEDSAVYLCASSFNPWTYQETQYFGPGTRLLVL.

This chain links TRBV6-1 with TRBJ1-1; TCRdb's D gene call, TRBD1, goes unchecked for lack of DNA. The CDR3 is 15 amino acids. Germline lookup yields CDR1 MNHNS and CDR2 SASEGT. CDR3 protein: CASSEGAGEGTEAFF.

This clonotype is called large (0.1 to 1%) based on its frequency. J is TRBJ2-1 and V is TRBV4-3; the D gene TCRdb calls, TRBD1, cannot be checked with no DNA. Germline V CDR1 and CDR2: LGHNA, YSLEER. The CDR3 is 17 residues long. CDR3 sequence reads: CASSQDGNRDGVNEQFF.

V gene TRBV7-8 combines with J gene TRBJ1-1; TCRdb selects TRBD1, and the lack of DNA leaves this call unchecked. CDR1 SGHVS and CDR2 FQNEAQ come from the germline V gene. The CDR3 has 17 amino acids. CDR3 region: CASSSRTRGGGNTEAFF.

The gene calls are TRBV2 and TRBJ2-3; the TCRdb D gene call, TRBD2, has no DNA to confirm it. Germline assignment: CDR1 SNHLY and CDR2 FYNNEI. The CDR3 totals 15 residues. The CDR3 protein is CASSDSSGGTDTQYF.

This chain joins TRBV30 and TRBJ2-1. CDR1 and CDR2 (germline): GTSNPN, SVGIG (reference sequence). The CDR3 totals 12 residues. The CDR3 loop reads CAWSGEVDEQFF.

The chain is built from TRBV20-1 and TRBJ1-1; TCRdb's assignment of TRBD1 cannot be checked, as there is no DNA. Looked up from germline, CDR1 is DFQATT and CDR2 is SNEGSKA (reference sequence). There are 13 residues in the CDR3. The CDR3 sequence is CSASTGGATEAFF.